This T cell receptor (beta chain) comes out of a study of cytotoxic CD8 clonotypes in ibrutinib-treated CLL. This table comes from immunoSEQ multiplex PCR, and its TCRdb copy is limited to in-frame clones, with some not included. The table shows more than 110,000 clones, with around 76% occurring only once. The CDR3 loop spans 16 amino acids. The V and J ends lost 6 bases and 0 bases, in that order; junction bases with no gene match: 8. Germline assignment: CDR1 MDHEN and CDR2 SYDVKM. This sequence was found in a human donor with chronic lymphocytic leukemia. The sequencing used PBMCs, collected after 24 months of ibrutinib treatment. V is TRBV28 and J is TRBJ2-1; 7 bases are a match to TRBD2. CDR3 nucleotides: TGTGCCAGCAGCGATCCGGGCGGGAGCTCCTACAATGAGCAGTTCTTC. Translating gives CASSDPGGSSYNEQFF.